The present T cell receptor (beta chain) was sequenced within a study of technical replicates of blood from several donors. Germline CDR1 reads LNHDA; CDR2 reads SQIVND (reference sequence). Unmatched junction bases numbered 7, after V lost 5 bases and J lost 4 bases. This CDR3 comprises 14 residues. Sequenced by immunoSEQ multiplex PCR; TCRdb stores in-frame clones only, minus some. The top ten clones hold 0.24% of a sample with tens of thousands of clones, roughly 95% of them seen once. The receptor comes from a human donor in good health. The chain carries TRBV19 and TRBJ2-5, with 7 nucleotides matching TRBD2. The sequencing sample was made of T cells isolated from PBMCs. The CDR3 coding sequence is TGTGCCAGTAGTCCCTGGGGGGGGAGAGAGACCCAGTACTTC. Translated, it gives CASSPWGGRETQYF. Complete variable domain (other parts from reference TRBV19 and TRBJ2-5): DGGITQSPKYLFRKEGQNVTLSCEQNLNHDAMYWYRQDPGQGLRLIYYSQIVNDFQKGDIAEGYSVSREKKESFPLTVTSAQKNPTAFYLCASSPWGGRETQYFGPGTRLLVL.